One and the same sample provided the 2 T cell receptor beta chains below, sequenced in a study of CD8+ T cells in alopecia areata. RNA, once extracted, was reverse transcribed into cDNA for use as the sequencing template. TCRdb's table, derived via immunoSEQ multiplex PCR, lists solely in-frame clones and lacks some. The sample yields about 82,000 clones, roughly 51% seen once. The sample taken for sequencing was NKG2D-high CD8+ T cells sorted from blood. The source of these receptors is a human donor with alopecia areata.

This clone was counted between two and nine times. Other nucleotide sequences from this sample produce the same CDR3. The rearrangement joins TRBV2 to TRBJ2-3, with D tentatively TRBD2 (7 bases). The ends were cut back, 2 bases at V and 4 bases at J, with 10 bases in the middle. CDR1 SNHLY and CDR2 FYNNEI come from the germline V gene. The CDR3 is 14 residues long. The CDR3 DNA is TGTGCCAGCAGTGAAAGGGGGGGGGCAGATACGCAGTATTTT. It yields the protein CASSERGGADTQYF. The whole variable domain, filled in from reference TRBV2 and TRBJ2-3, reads EPEVTQTPSHQVTQMGQEVILRCVPISNHLYFYWYRQILGQKVEFLVSFYNNEISEKSEIFDDQFSVERPDGSNFTLKIRSTKLEDSAMYFCASSERGGADTQYFGPGTRLTVL.

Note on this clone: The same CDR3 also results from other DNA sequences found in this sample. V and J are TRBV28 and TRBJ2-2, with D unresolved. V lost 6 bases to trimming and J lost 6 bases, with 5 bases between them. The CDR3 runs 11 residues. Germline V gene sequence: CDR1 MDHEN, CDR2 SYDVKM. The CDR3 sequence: CASSPAGELFF. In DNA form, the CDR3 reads TGTGCCAGCAGCCCAGCCGGGGAGCTGTTTTTT.